The present T cell receptor beta chain was sequenced within a study of T cell responses to AZD1222 COVID-19 vaccine. Study observations and caveats: Only a handful of AZD1222 recipients, more than 5 in all, had baseline seropositivity. When two AZD1222 doses had been given, Spike-specific TCR breadth and depth rose. Across spike, vaccine-associated CD4 TCRs were found, dominant at 160-218 and 743-854. Repertoire collection took place solely once the T cell response had peaked.

Trimming cost V 0 bases and J 3 bases, with 6 bases left between them. This CDR3 has 14 residues. The V gene's germline CDR1 is SGDLS and CDR2 YYNGEE. On this clone: Its antigen is undetermined.

Profiled with immunoSEQ multiplex PCR; TCRdb holds only in-frame clones, not every one. The sample includes some 180,000 clones, 91% of them seen just once. Source: peripheral blood, taken 28 days after the second AZD1222 dose. The chain uses TRBV9 and TRBJ2-2; D unclear. The receptor's source is an adult who received the AZD1222 COVID-19 vaccine. CDR3 amino acids: CASSVGAHTGELFF. CDR3 DNA sequence: TGTGCCAGCAGCGTAGGGGCCCACACCGGGGAGCTGTTTTTT.